This T cell receptor beta chain was recovered during a study of T cells in Graves' hyperthyroidism and ophthalmopathy. Looking at the study overall: Peripheral blood sampling occurred at initial diagnosis, before any treatment. Findings and caveats of the study: The model predicted ophthalmopathy a median around six months before onset. Most thyroid clonotypes expanded above 0.001 appeared in blood too.

It was RNA transcripts that yielded the amplified TCR beta CDR3 regions. HTBI primers drove first-round RT-PCR of the TCR CDR3. TCRdb itself ran the multiplex PCR reads through MiXCR, one entry per CDR3 protein. The table includes under 350,000 distinct CDR3 sequences, roughly 21% detected once. The CDR3 covers 14 residues. The V gene lost 5 bases and the J gene lost 2 bases, with 13 bases spanning the gap. Germline assignment: CDR1 SEHNR and CDR2 FQNEAQ (reference sequence). Of note for this clonotype: Its antigen is as yet unknown.

Stable Graves' hyperthyroidism denoted no ophthalmopathy progression over 18 months. This clonotype was sampled from a woman in her fifties or sixties with Graves' hyperthyroidism. This rearrangement joins TRBV7-9 to TRBJ2-7; TRBD2 is a possible D gene (7 bases). The material sequenced was blood. CDR3: CASSARGGTYEQYF. CDR3 DNA sequence: TGTGCCAGCAGCGCCAGGGGAGGGACCTACGAGCAGTACTTC.